The clone carrying this T cell receptor beta chain was picked up a small number of times. The sample belongs to a study of T cells in tuberculosis. After thawing and overnight rest, PBMC were stained with GMM-loaded CD1B tetramer, viability dye and anti-CD3 for sorting. The CD1B tetramers carried C32 glucose monomycolate purified from Rhodococcus equi. The CDR3 loop spans 15 amino acids. In germline, CDR1 is LNHNV, CDR2 YYDKDF (reference sequence). Trimming stripped 1 base from V and 9 bases from J, with 16 bases between. The repertoire was sequenced with immunoSEQ multiplex PCR; TCRdb's copy has only in-frame clones and lacks some. The profile shows roughly 59,000 clones, around 86% of them singletons.

The V gene is TRBV15, the J gene TRBJ2-4, with D unresolved. Input material: CD1b-GMM tetramer-negative cells sorted from PBMCs. This receptor was identified in an adult woman with latent tuberculosis. CDR3 nucleotide sequence: TGTGCCACCAGCAGAGGGCAGGCAGCCCAGAGCATTCAGTACTTC. It codes for CATSRGQAAQSIQYF.